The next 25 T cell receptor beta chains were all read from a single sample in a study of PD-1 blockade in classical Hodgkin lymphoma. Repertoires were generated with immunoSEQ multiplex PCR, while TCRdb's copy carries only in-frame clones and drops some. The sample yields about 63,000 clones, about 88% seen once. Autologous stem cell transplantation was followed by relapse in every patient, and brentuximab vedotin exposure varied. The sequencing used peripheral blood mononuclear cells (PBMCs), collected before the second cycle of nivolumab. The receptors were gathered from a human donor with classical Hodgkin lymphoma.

CDR3 sequence reads: CASSETGTGAEKLFF. CDR3 nucleotide sequence: TGCGCCAGCAGCGAAACCGGGACAGGGGCTGAAAAACTGTTTTTT. The rearrangement uses TRBV5-1 and TRBJ1-4; 10 positions match TRBD1. The CDR3 runs to 15 residues. J lost 7 bases, V lost 4 bases, and 7 bases had no gene match. Looked up from germline, CDR1 is SGHRS and CDR2 is YFSETQ.

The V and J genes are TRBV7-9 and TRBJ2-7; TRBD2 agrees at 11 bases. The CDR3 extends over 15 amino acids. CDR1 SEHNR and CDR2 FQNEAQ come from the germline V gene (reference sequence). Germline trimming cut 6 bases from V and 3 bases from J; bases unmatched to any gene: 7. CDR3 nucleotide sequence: TGTGCCAGCAGGGCTAGCGGGGGGTCTCTCTACGAGCAGTACTTC. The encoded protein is CASRASGGSLYEQYF.

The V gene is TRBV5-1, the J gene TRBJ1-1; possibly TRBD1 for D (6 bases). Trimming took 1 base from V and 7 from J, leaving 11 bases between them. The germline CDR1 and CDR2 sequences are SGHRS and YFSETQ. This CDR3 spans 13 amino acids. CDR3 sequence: CASSLIGGGEAFF. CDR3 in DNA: TGCGCCAGCAGCTTGATAGGGGGTGGTGAAGCTTTCTTT.

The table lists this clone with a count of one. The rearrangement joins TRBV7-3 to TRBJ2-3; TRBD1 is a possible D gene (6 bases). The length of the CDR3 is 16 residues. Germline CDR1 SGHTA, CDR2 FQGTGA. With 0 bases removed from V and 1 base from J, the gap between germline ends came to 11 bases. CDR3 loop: CASSLTGARGTDTQYF. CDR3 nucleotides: TGTGCCAGCAGCTTAACGGGGGCGAGGGGCACAGATACGCAGTATTTT.

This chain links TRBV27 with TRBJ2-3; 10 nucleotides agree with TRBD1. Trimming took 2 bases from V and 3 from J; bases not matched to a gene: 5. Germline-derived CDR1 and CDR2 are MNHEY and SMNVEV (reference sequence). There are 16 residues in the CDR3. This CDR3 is CASSLIRDRGTDTQYF. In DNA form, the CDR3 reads TGTGCCAGCAGTTTAATCCGGGACAGGGGAACAGATACGCAGTATTTT.

This chain's CDR3 is CASSLGSQQTYEQYF. The CDR3 DNA follows: TGTGCCAGCAGCTTAGGGTCGCAGCAGACCTACGAGCAGTACTTC. J is TRBJ2-7 and V is TRBV11-2; D gene unclear. The germline V gene encodes CDR1 SGHAT and CDR2 FQNNGV. The CDR3 runs 15 residues. Trimming stripped 1 base from V and 2 bases from J, with 12 bases between.

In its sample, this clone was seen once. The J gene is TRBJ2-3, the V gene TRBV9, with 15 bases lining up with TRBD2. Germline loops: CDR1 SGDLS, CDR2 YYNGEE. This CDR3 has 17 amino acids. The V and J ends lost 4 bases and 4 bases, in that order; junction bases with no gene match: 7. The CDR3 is CASSPRTSGGVADTQYF. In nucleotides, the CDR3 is TGTGCCAGCAGCCCTCGGACTAGCGGGGGGGTTGCAGATACGCAGTATTTT.

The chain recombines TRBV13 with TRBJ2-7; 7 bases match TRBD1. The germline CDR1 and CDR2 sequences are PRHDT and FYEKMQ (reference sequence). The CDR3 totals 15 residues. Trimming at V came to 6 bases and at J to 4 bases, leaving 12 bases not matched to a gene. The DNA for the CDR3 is TGTGCCAGCAGACGCACCGGGACAGCCGATTACGAGCAGTACTTC. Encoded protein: CASRRTGTADYEQYF.

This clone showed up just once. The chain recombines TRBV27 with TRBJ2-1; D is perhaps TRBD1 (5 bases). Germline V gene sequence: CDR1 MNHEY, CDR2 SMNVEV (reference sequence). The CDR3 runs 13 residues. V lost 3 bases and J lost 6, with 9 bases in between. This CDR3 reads CASSFPGINEQFF. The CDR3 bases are TGTGCCAGCAGTTTCCCAGGGATCAATGAGCAGTTCTTC.

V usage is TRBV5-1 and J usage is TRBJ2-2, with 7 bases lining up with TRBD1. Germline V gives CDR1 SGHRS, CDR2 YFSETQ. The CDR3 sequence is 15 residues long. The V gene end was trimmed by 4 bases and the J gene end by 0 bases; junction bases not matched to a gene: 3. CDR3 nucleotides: TGCGCCAGCAGCGCGACAGGGACGAACACCGGGGAGCTGTTTTTT. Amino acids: CASSATGTNTGELFF.

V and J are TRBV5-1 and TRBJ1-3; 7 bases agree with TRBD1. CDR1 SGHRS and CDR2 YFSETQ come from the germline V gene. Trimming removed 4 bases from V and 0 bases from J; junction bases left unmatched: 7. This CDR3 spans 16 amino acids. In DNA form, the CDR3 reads TGCGCCAGCAGCCCCACAACAGGGGTCTCTGGAAACACCATATATTTT. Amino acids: CASSPTTGVSGNTIYF.

The CDR3, as DNA: TGTGCTAGTGGTCCCGGAACTCAAGAGACCCAGTACTTC. Translating gives CASGPGTQETQYF. V is TRBV12-5 and J is TRBJ2-5; no clear D. CDR3 length: 13 amino acids. Trimming left V 5 bases short and J 2 bases short, with 9 bases between. The germline CDR1 and CDR2 sequences are LGHNT and FRNRAP.

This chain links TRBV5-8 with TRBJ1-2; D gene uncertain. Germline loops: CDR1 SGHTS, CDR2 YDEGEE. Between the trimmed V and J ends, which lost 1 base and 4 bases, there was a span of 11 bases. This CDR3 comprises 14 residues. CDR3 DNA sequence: TGTGCCAGCAGCTTGCTCCTAAGAGGCTATGGCTACACCTTC. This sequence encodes CASSLLLRGYGYTF.

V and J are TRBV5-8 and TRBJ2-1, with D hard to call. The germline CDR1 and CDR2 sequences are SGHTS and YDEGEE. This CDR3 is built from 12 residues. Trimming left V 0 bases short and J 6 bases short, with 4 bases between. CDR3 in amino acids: CASSLDFNEQFF. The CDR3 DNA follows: TGTGCCAGCAGCTTGGATTTCAATGAGCAGTTCTTC.

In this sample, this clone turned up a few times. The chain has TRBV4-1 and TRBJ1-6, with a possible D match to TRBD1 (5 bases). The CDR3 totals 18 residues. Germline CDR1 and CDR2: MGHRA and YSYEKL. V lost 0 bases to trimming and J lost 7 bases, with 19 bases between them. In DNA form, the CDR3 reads TGCGCCAGCAGCCAAGATTCGTCCAGGGTGGGAAGGAATTCACCCCTCCACTTT. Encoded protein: CASSQDSSRVGRNSPLHF.

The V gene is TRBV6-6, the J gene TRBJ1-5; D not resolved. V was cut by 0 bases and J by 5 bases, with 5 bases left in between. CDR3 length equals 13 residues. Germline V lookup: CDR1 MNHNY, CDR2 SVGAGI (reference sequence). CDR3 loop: CASSYSMDQPQHF. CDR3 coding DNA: TGTGCCAGCAGTTACTCGATGGATCAGCCCCAGCATTTT.

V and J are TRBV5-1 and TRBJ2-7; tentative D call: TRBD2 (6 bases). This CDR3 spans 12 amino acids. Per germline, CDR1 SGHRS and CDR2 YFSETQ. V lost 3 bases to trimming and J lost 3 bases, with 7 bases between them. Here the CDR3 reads CASSWGDYEQYF. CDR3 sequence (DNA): TGCGCCAGCAGCTGGGGGGACTACGAGCAGTACTTC.

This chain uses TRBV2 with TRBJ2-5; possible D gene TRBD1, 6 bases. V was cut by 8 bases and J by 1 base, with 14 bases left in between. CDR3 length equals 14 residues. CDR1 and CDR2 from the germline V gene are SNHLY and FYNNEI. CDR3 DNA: TGTGCCAGCGAGACCGGGACATTCCAAGAGACCCAGTACTTC. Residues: CASETGTFQETQYF.

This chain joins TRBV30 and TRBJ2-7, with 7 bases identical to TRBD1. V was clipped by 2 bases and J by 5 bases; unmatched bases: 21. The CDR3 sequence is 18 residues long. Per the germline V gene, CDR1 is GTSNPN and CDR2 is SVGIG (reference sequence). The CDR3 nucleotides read TGTGCCTGGAGTCGTAAAAACCCCGACAGGGAGTTCTTGAACGAGCAGTACTTC. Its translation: CAWSRKNPDREFLNEQYF.

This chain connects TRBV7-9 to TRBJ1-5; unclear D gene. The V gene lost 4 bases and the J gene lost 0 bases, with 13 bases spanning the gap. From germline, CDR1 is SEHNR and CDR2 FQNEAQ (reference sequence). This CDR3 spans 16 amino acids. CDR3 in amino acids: CASSSRGSYSNQPQHF. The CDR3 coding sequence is TGTGCCAGCAGCTCCCGGGGATCCTATAGCAATCAGCCCCAGCATTTT.

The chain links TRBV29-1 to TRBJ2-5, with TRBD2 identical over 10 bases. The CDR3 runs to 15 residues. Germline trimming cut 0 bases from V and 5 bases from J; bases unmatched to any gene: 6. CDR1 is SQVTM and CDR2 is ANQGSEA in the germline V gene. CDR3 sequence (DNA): TGCAGCGTTGAAGAAGGGACTAGCGTCCTTGAGACCCAGTACTTC. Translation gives CSVEEGTSVLETQYF.

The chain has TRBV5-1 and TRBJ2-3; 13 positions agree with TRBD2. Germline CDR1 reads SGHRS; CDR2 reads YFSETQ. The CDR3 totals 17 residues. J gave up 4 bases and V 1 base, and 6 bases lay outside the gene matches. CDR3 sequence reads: CASSLTSGGEVPDTQYF. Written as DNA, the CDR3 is TGCGCCAGCAGCTTGACTAGCGGGGGGGAAGTTCCAGATACGCAGTATTTT. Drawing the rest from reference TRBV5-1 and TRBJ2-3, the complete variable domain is KAGVTQTPRYLIKTRGQQVTLSCSPISGHRSVSWYQQTPGQGLQFLFEYFSETQRNKGNFPGRFSGRQFSNSRSEMNVSTLELGDSALYLCASSLTSGGEVPDTQYFGPGTRLTVL.

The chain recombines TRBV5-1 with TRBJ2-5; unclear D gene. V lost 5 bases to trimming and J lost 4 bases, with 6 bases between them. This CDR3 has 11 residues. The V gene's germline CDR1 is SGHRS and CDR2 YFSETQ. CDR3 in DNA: TGCGCCAGCAGGAGTGCAGAGACCCAGTACTTC. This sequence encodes CASRSAETQYF.

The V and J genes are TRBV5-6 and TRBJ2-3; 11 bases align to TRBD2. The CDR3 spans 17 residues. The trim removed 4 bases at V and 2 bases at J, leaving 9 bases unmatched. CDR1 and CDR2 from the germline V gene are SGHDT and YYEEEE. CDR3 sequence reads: CASSRPSGGYHTDTQYF. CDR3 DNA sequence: TGTGCCAGCAGCCGCCCTAGCGGGGGGTACCACACAGATACGCAGTATTTT.

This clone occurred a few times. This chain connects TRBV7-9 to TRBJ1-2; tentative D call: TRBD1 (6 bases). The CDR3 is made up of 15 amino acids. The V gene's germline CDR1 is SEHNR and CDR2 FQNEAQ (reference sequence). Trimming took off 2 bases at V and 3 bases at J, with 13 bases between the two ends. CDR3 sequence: CASSLQEGGYYGYTF. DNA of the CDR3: TGTGCCAGCAGCTTACAAGAGGGGGGGTACTATGGCTACACCTTC.